This passage covers 19 T cell receptor beta chains from one sample sequenced in a study of shared clonotypes between healthy human individuals. Libraries were prepared by immunoSEQ multiplex PCR; TCRdb keeps only in-frame clonotypes and omits some of them. Of 2 million to 2.5 million clones listed, 85% to 95% were seen once; the top ten hold about 0.39%. Sequenced: naive CD4+ T cells from PBMCs. Subset indicated: CD45RA+ positively selected. Receptor source: a man between 18 and 35 years old in good health. Some clones in this sample may be carry-over from other donors' samples.

This clone was observed once. This chain uses TRBV2 with TRBJ2-2; 9 nucleotides line up with TRBD1. The CDR3 spans 14 residues. In germline, CDR1 is SNHLY, CDR2 FYNNEI. Trimming removed 6 bases from V and 7 bases from J; junction bases left unmatched: 6. This CDR3 reads CASSGTGKNGELFF. As DNA, the CDR3 is TGTGCCAGCAGCGGGACAGGGAAGAACGGGGAGCTGTTTTTT.

The rearrangement uses TRBV30 and TRBJ1-2; D remains unclear. V was cut by 0 bases and J by 8 bases, with 10 bases left in between. This CDR3 comprises 12 residues. The germline V gene encodes CDR1 GTSNPN and CDR2 SVGIG (reference sequence). Here the CDR3 DNA reads TGTGCCTGGAGTGTAGGTCAAGGGGGCTACACCTTC. This translates into CAWSVGQGGYTF.

The rearrangement links TRBV18 to TRBJ1-1, with 8 positions matching TRBD1. This CDR3 is 14 amino acids long. The germline CDR1 and CDR2 sequences are KGHSH and LQKENI. The J segment lost 4 bases and the V segment lost 3 bases, leaving 4 bases of the junction unmatched. The CDR3 reads CASSPQGAPTEAFF. CDR3 nucleotides: TGTGCCAGCTCACCGCAGGGGGCTCCCACTGAAGCTTTCTTT.

The gene calls are TRBV19 and TRBJ1-4, with D uncertain. Germline loops: CDR1 LNHDA, CDR2 SQIVND (reference sequence). With 10 bases removed from V and 7 bases from J, the gap between germline ends came to 16 bases. The CDR3 sequence is 13 residues long. CDR3 coding DNA: TGTGCCACCCAGGCACTCCACGGTGAAAAACTGTTTTTT. Its translation: CATQALHGEKLFF.

The chain is built from TRBV7-9 and TRBJ2-6; unclear D gene. From germline, CDR1 is SEHNR and CDR2 FQNEAQ (reference sequence). V was shortened by 5 bases and J by 2 bases, with 10 bases between the two germline ends. The CDR3 runs to 15 residues. This chain's CDR3 is CASSHITPGANVLTF. In DNA form, the CDR3 reads TGTGCCAGCAGCCACATCACCCCTGGGGCCAACGTCCTGACTTTC.

This clone came up once. The same CDR3 arises from other DNA sequences in this sample as well. CDR3 in DNA: TGTGCCAGCAGTTTAGCCGGGTCCAAAAACATTCAGTACTTC. It yields the protein CASSLAGSKNIQYF. The genes are TRBV28 and TRBJ2-4; D gene ambiguous. Germline lookup yields CDR1 MDHEN and CDR2 SYDVKM. This CDR3 spans 14 amino acids. Trimming removed 2 bases at V and 2 bases at J, with 7 bases between.

In the case of this clone: The same CDR3 also results from other DNA sequences found in this sample. The rearrangement uses TRBV7-2 and TRBJ1-1, with D unresolved. V lost 2 bases and J lost 5, with 3 bases in between. Germline loops: CDR1 SGHTA, CDR2 FQGNSA. The CDR3 spans 11 residues. The CDR3 coding sequence is TGTGCCAGCAGCTTACGTACTGAAGCTTTCTTT. It yields the protein CASSLRTEAFF.

The chain uses TRBV10-1 and TRBJ2-1, with 7 bases that match TRBD2. The V and J ends lost 2 bases and 12 bases, in that order; junction bases with no gene match: 7. Germline loops: CDR1 WNHNN, CDR2 SYGVQD (reference sequence). The CDR3 sequence is 13 residues long. The CDR3, as DNA: TGCGCCAGCAGTGAGGGCGGGAGCAGATGGCAGTTCTTC. This codes for CASSEGGSRWQFF.

The rearrangement uses TRBV19 and TRBJ2-7; TRBD2 is a possible D gene (6 bases). The CDR3 extends over 14 amino acids. V was clipped by 3 bases and J by 3 bases, with 12 bases between them. Germline assignment: CDR1 LNHDA and CDR2 SQIVND (reference sequence). Here the CDR3 reads CASSIGGQHYEQYF. The CDR3 coding sequence is TGTGCCAGTAGTATCGGGGGTCAACACTACGAGCAGTACTTC.

V gene TRBV4-2 combines with J gene TRBJ2-7; D is unclear. From germline, CDR1 is LGHNA and CDR2 YNFKEQ. Trimming removed 4 bases at V and 3 bases at J, with 10 bases between. The CDR3 sequence is 13 residues long. The CDR3: CASSLSNSYEQYF. The CDR3 DNA reads as TGTGCCAGCAGCCTATCCAACAGCTACGAGCAGTACTTC.

CDR3 in DNA: TGTGCCAGCAGCTCCTCGTGGACAGGGAAGGGTCGTAGCAATCAGCCCCAGCATTTT. Its protein is CASSSSWTGKGRSNQPQHF. The gene calls are TRBV7-9 and TRBJ1-5; 8 nucleotides match TRBD1. Trimming cost V 4 bases and J 0 bases; bases outside gene matches: 14. The CDR3 has 19 residues. From germline, CDR1 is SEHNR and CDR2 FQNEAQ (reference sequence). Using reference TRBV7-9 and TRBJ1-5 for the parts outside the CDR3, the full variable domain is DTGVSQNPRHKITKRGQNVTFRCDPISEHNRLYWYRQTLGQGPEFLTYFQNEAQLEKSRLLSDRFSAERPKGSFSTLEIQRTEQGDSAMYLCASSSSWTGKGRSNQPQHFGDGTRLSIL.

The chain has TRBV11-1 and TRBJ2-1, with D unclear. Germline-derived CDR1 and CDR2 are SGHAT and FQDESV (reference sequence). The V end lost 6 bases, the J end lost 0 bases, and 12 bases lay between the germline ends. The CDR3 length is 15 residues. The CDR3 region is CASRPTPHSYNEQFF. The CDR3 DNA reads as TGTGCCAGCAGACCGACCCCGCACTCCTACAATGAGCAGTTCTTC.

The chain combines TRBV5-8 with TRBJ1-5; 11 bases fit TRBD1. From germline, CDR1 is SGHTS and CDR2 YDEGEE. The CDR3 extends over 16 amino acids. Trimming at V came to 4 bases and at J to 1 base, leaving 4 bases not matched to a gene. CDR3 DNA: TGTGCCAGCAGCATGGACAGGGGGCGAAGCAATCAGCCCCAGCATTTT. This sequence encodes CASSMDRGRSNQPQHF.

The CDR3 sequence: CASSLALHTQYF. CDR3 coding DNA: TGTGCCAGCAGCTTAGCTCTTCATACGCAGTATTTT. The chain employs TRBV7-2 and TRBJ2-3; no clear D. Per the germline V gene, CDR1 is SGHTA and CDR2 is FQGNSA. The CDR3 length is 12 residues. Trimming shortened V by 0 bases and J by 7 bases, and 5 bases separated the two germline ends.

Of note for this clone: The same CDR3 arises from other DNA sequences in this sample as well. The chain carries TRBV5-1 and TRBJ1-1; a possible D gene is TRBD1 (5 bases). V was cut by 0 bases and J by 4 bases, with 10 bases left in between. The CDR3 is made up of 14 amino acids. In germline, CDR1 is SGHRS, CDR2 YFSETQ. CDR3 DNA sequence: TGCGCCAGCAGCTTGGGAGGGGAAGGCACTGAAGCTTTCTTT. Translated, it gives CASSLGGEGTEAFF.

This rearrangement joins TRBV6-6 to TRBJ1-2; no clear D. The germline V gene has CDR1 MNHNY and CDR2 SVGAGI (reference sequence). V lost 6 bases, J lost 7 bases, and 9 bases lay in between. The CDR3 runs 11 residues. CDR3 nucleotide sequence: TGTGCCAGCAGCGGTGCGGGTGGCTACACCTTC. This translates into CASSGAGGYTF.

The V call is TRBV6-6, the J call TRBJ1-1; 8 bases line up with TRBD1. CDR3 length equals 16 residues. After removal of 5 bases from V and 4 bases from J, the junction contained 12 bases not matched to a gene. Per the germline V gene, CDR1 is MNHNY and CDR2 is SVGAGI (reference sequence). CDR3 DNA sequence: TGTGCCAGCAGTCTACTTGACAGGGGAGCCGGCACTGAAGCTTTCTTT. This codes for CASSLLDRGAGTEAFF.

The chain carries TRBV4-1 and TRBJ2-7; TRBD1 agrees at 7 bases. Trimming took 2 bases from V and 6 from J; bases not matched to a gene: 4. The CDR3 runs to 13 residues. Germline V gene data show CDR1 as MGHRA and CDR2 as YSYEKL. The CDR3 loop is CASSQNRGTEQYF. The DNA of the CDR3 is TGCGCCAGCAGCCAAAACAGGGGAACCGAGCAGTACTTC.

Points on this clone: Other DNA sequences within the sample encode an identical CDR3. V and J are TRBV18 and TRBJ2-1; TRBD2 agrees at 11 bases. The germline gives CDR1 KGHSH, CDR2 LQKENI. The V and J ends lost 3 bases and 2 bases, in that order; junction bases with no gene match: 3. The CDR3 sequence is 16 residues long. The CDR3 DNA sequence: TGTGCCAGCTCACCGGGGACTAGCGGCACCTACAATGAGCAGTTCTTC. Translation gives CASSPGTSGTYNEQFF.